This T cell receptor (beta chain) was profiled in a study of spatial heterogeneity in lung cancer. Study background: Across the raw uncorrected reads, a unique TCR and UMI combination was observed, on average, more than ten times.

Only a few counts were recorded for this clonotype. What it recognizes is unknown. Findings and caveats of the study: Tumor mutation count correlated with how many alpha and beta TCRs expanded intratumorally. Tumor T-cell coverage was an estimated 7% or so for alpha and more than 11% for beta chains.

Germline-derived CDR1 and CDR2 are MDHEN and SYDVKM. The CDR3 runs to 12 residues. V lost 5 bases to trimming and J lost 14 bases; unmatched junction nucleotides: 8. TCRdb re-called the 5' RACE reads with MiXCR, one entry per CDR3 protein. The sample has about 100,000 distinct CDR3 sequences, 4.4% seen once. Time point of the sample: sample taken at primary tumor resection. The sequence derives from a male donor with early-stage non-small cell lung cancer. The sequencing here drew on lung tumor tissue, taken at surgery. The chain carries TRBV28 and TRBJ2-3, with 9 bases fitting TRBD1. The CDR3 reads CASSPPQGAWYF. In DNA, the CDR3 is TGTGCCAGCAGTCCCCCACAGGGGGCGTGGTATTTT.